This T cell receptor beta chain is drawn from a study of blood T cells in healthy people across ages. The authors isolated at least 6.5 million PBMCs per sample. A remark on this clonotype: Antigen specificity is unknown.

CDR1 is DFQATT and CDR2 is SNEGSKA in the germline V gene (reference sequence). The V end lost 3 bases, the J end lost 3 bases, and 12 bases lay between the germline ends. The CDR3 totals 14 residues. Overall study results and limits: One million T cells yielded diversity estimates that were considered underestimates.

For the second PCR, which ran for 7 to 11 cycles, a sample-barcoded 5' primer and a J-beta primer mix were used. TCRdb itself ran the 5' RACE reads through MiXCR, one entry per CDR3 protein. The data show approximately 850,000 distinct CDR3 sequences, under 45% seen once. The rearrangement links TRBV20-1 to TRBJ2-1, with TRBD1 as a possible D gene (5 bases). The sequenced sample was blood. This TCR came from a man in his 60s in good health. The CDR3 is CSARDINIYNEQFF. CDR3 nucleotides: TGCAGTGCTAGGGACATCAATATCTACAATGAGCAGTTCTTC.